The 6 T cell receptor beta chains below were found in one sample sequenced in a study of cytomegalovirus exposure and HLA in healthy donors. Primers included in the PCR were 60 Vbeta and 13 Jbeta primers. TCRdb keeps only in-frame clones here, not all; method: immunoSEQ multiplex PCR. The table lists about 170,000 clones, roughly 84% of them singletons. The material sequenced was PBMCs. The receptors were sampled from a man aged 30 to 45 in good health and CMV-seropositive.

The chain is built from TRBV7-3 and TRBJ2-1; D unresolved. V gave up 2 bases and J gave up 6 bases, with 17 bases separating them. Germline CDR1 reads SGHTA; CDR2 reads FQGTGA. CDR3 length: 16 amino acids. The DNA for the CDR3 is TGTGCCAGCAGCTTATCCCCCCAGAGGATGGGCAATGAGCAGTTCTTC. As protein: CASSLSPQRMGNEQFF.

This clone has more than one count but fewer than ten. This chain joins TRBV6-1 and TRBJ2-7; a weak D match, TRBD2 (7 bases). The V gene's germline CDR1 is MNHNS and CDR2 SASEGT. This CDR3 has 15 residues. The CDR3 region has the DNA TGTGCAACAGCATTTGGTGGGGGGGCGTCCTACGAGCAGTACGTC. Amino acids: CATAFGGGASYEQYV.

The chain combines TRBV11-2 with TRBJ2-7; possible D gene TRBD2, 5 bases. The CDR3 has 16 amino acids. Germline V CDR1 and CDR2: SGHAT, FQNNGV. The V gene lost 0 bases and the J gene lost 2 bases, with 14 bases spanning the gap. The DNA for the CDR3 is TGTGCCAGCAGCTTAGATTGGAACGGGGTGACCTACGAGCAGTACTTC. Residues: CASSLDWNGVTYEQYF.

The CDR3, as DNA: TGTGCCAGCAGTGACAGGGACACGTCCTACGAGCAGTACTTC. This encodes CASSDRDTSYEQYF. V and J are TRBV25-1 and TRBJ2-7; a possible D gene is TRBD1 (6 bases). Deletions cut 3 bases from V and 1 base from J, with 10 bases between. The germline gives CDR1 MGHDK, CDR2 SYGVNS. There are 14 residues in the CDR3.

This sequence joins TRBV7-2 and TRBJ2-1, with TRBD2 matching over 10 bases. This CDR3 region has 15 residues. Trimming took 5 bases from V and 4 from J; bases not matched to a gene: 5. CDR1 is SGHTA and CDR2 is FQGNSA in the germline V gene. CDR3 nucleotide sequence: TGTGCCAGCAGCCCTAGCGGGAGCTGGTACAATGAGCAGTTCTTC. Translated: CASSPSGSWYNEQFF.

V usage is TRBV6-6 and J usage is TRBJ2-1, with D perhaps TRBD2 (5 bases). Germline CDR1 MNHNY, CDR2 SVGAGI (reference sequence). V lost 3 bases to trimming and J lost 7 bases, with 19 bases between them. The CDR3 contains 16 residues. CDR3 coding DNA: TGTGCCAGCAGTTATAACGTTGCCGGGGTTGGGAATGAGCAGTTCTTC. Encoded protein: CASSYNVAGVGNEQFF.